This T cell receptor (beta chain) was obtained from a study of blood T cells in healthy people across ages. Study summary: Capture via template switching afforded approximately one barcoded beta molecule per two T cells.

Overall study findings and caveats: In older individuals, TCR beta diversity per million T cells was lower, falling roughly linearly with age.

It was with a sample-barcoded 5' primer and a J-beta primer mix that a second PCR of roughly 6 to 12 cycles was run. A single record per CDR3 protein comes from TCRdb applying MiXCR to the 5' RACE reads. This sample has about a million distinct CDR3 sequences, with around 49% found just once. This clonotype was recorded many times. Its antigen is not known. Samples each had at least 5 micrograms of total RNA extracted. Trimming stripped 4 bases from V and 6 bases from J, with 7 bases between. The length of the CDR3 is 12 residues. This clonotype was sampled from a man aged 30 to 45 in good health. Sequences were obtained from blood. This rearrangement joins TRBV12-3 or TRBV12-4 to TRBJ2-1; D gene ambiguous. CDR3 sequence: CASSYKGNEQFF. The CDR3 DNA follows: TGTGCCAGCAGTTATAAGGGCAATGAGCAGTTCTTC.